What follows are 17 T cell receptor beta chains derived from one specimen sequenced in a study of T cells in Graves' hyperthyroidism and ophthalmopathy. Amplification targeted TCR beta CDR3 regions from RNA transcripts. The HTBI primer set was used in a first-round RT-PCR of the TCR CDR3. TCRdb called the multiplex PCR reads again in MiXCR, with one record for every CDR3 protein. The repertoire has about 700,000 distinct CDR3 sequences, nearly 45% of them found once; the top ten carry about 7.2%. Sample: peripheral blood or thyroid tissue (not recorded which). All receptors come from an adult man with Graves' disease, either hyperthyroidism or ophthalmopathy (not recorded which).

This clonotype has ten or more counts. V gene TRBV7-6 combines with J gene TRBJ2-7; perhaps D is TRBD1 or TRBD2 (5 bases each). Germline CDR1 and CDR2: SGHVS and FNYEAQ. V lost 5 bases and J lost 2, with 13 bases in between. The CDR3 totals 14 residues. Here the CDR3 reads CASSDRDGTYEQYF. The CDR3 DNA reads as TGTGCCAGCAGCGACCGGGACGGAACCTACGAGCAGTACTTC.

This chain links TRBV4-3 with TRBJ1-6; D unclear. The ends were cut back, 0 bases at V and 10 bases at J, with 10 bases in the middle. Germline lookup yields CDR1 LGHNA and CDR2 YSLEER. The CDR3 is made up of 14 amino acids. CDR3 nucleotide sequence: TGCGCCAGCAGCCAAGAATCGGCAGGCTCACCCCTCCACTTT. Amino acids: CASSQESAGSPLHF.

This clonotype was seen a few times. It may be a read error: a sequence one base away is much more abundant. The rearrangement links TRBV2 to TRBJ2-7, with D hard to call. The germline gives CDR1 SNHLY, CDR2 FYNNEI. The CDR3 has 12 amino acids. As DNA, the CDR3 is TGTGCCAGCAGTGAGGGTAGTACCGAGCAGCACTTC. Its translation: CASSEGSTEQHF. Filled out from reference TRBV2 and TRBJ2-7, the complete variable domain reads EPEVTQTPSHQVTQMGQEVILRCVPISNHLYFYWYRQILGQKVEFLVSFYNNEISEKSEIFDDQFSVERPDGSNFTLKIRSTKLEDSAMYFCASSEGSTEQHFGPGTRLTVT.

This clonotype was found once. A much larger clonotype is one base distant, so this may be a read error. V is TRBV7-2 and J is TRBJ1-1; a possible D gene is TRBD1 (6 bases). Germline CDR1 SGHTA, CDR2 FQGNSA. The V end lost 5 bases, the J end lost 14 bases, and 21 bases lay between the germline ends. The CDR3 is made up of 13 amino acids. The CDR3 region has the DNA TGTGCCAGCAGCCCTCCGGGGACACTGAACCGATTCTTT. Its translation is CASSPPGTLNRFF.

This clonotype was seen repeatedly, ten times or more. The V call is TRBV7-8, the J call TRBJ1-4; 7 bases are shared with TRBD1. The length of the CDR3 is 15 residues. Germline assignment: CDR1 SGHVS and CDR2 FQNEAQ. Trimming took 1 base from V and 6 from J; bases not matched to a gene: 5. The CDR3 nucleotides are TGTGCCAGCAGCTTAGGGGCAGGGGGGGATGAAAAACTGTTTTTT. As protein: CASSLGAGGDEKLFF.

The chain has TRBV7-3 and TRBJ2-5; D is unresolved. CDR1 and CDR2 (germline): SGHTA, FQGTGA. With 11 bases removed from V and 5 bases from J, the gap between germline ends came to 18 bases. CDR3 length equals 13 residues. CDR3 sequence (DNA): TGTGCCTGGAGAGAGCTGGTGGTGGAGACCCAGTACTTC. As protein: CAWRELVVETQYF.

The chain employs TRBV25-1 and TRBJ1-1; D is ambiguous. The germline CDR1 and CDR2 sequences are MGHDK and SYGVNS. The CDR3 is made up of 15 amino acids. V lost 5 bases and J 5 bases, leaving 18 bases between the germline ends. This CDR3 reads CASSSTAQRGTEAFF. DNA of the CDR3: TGTGCCAGCAGTTCAACTGCCCAACGCGGAACTGAAGCTTTCTTT.

The gene calls are TRBV11-1 and TRBJ1-1, with TRBD1 as a possible D gene (6 bases). The V end was cut by 11 bases, the J end by 0 bases, with 10 bases between. The CDR3 has 12 amino acids. From germline, CDR1 is SGHAT and CDR2 FQDESV (reference sequence). This CDR3 is CAATGMNTEAFF. CDR3 sequence (DNA): TGTGCCGCGACAGGAATGAACACTGAAGCTTTCTTT.

At least ten counts were recorded for this clonotype. The rearrangement joins TRBV2 to TRBJ1-4; 8 nucleotides match TRBD1. V gave up 9 bases and J gave up 8 bases; unmatched junction bases: 5. This CDR3 comprises 12 residues. Germline V lookup: CDR1 SNHLY, CDR2 FYNNEI. Here the CDR3 DNA reads TGTGCCAGAAGACAGGGGAGGGAAAAACTGTTTTTT. Translated: CARRQGREKLFF.

V is TRBV29-1 and J is TRBJ1-2, with TRBD1 matching 9 bases. There are 13 residues in the CDR3. V was clipped by 4 bases and J by 8 bases; unmatched bases: 8. Per the germline V gene, CDR1 is SQVTM and CDR2 is ANQGSEA. This chain's CDR3 is CSVAPGQGNGYTF. The CDR3 coding sequence is TGCAGCGTTGCACCGGGACAGGGAAACGGCTACACCTTC.

The chain has TRBV20-1 and TRBJ2-2; TRBD1 is a possible D gene (6 bases). Germline V gives CDR1 DFQATT, CDR2 SNEGSKA (reference sequence). Trimming took off 6 bases at V and 2 bases at J, with 16 bases between the two ends. The CDR3 totals 15 residues. The CDR3 sequence is CSAIDRFLNTGELFF. In DNA, the CDR3 is TGCAGTGCAATAGACAGGTTTCTTAACACCGGGGAGCTGTTTTTT.

This clonotype appeared many times. The gene calls are TRBV7-2 and TRBJ2-7; TRBD1 matches 8 bases. The V and J ends lost 1 base and 5 bases, in that order; junction bases with no gene match: 1. This CDR3 comprises 13 residues. Germline V gene sequence: CDR1 SGHTA, CDR2 FQGNSA. Here the CDR3 reads CASSLETGDEQYF. The CDR3 coding sequence is TGTGCCAGCAGCTTAGAGACAGGGGACGAGCAGTACTTC.

This clonotype was observed a handful of times. The chain is built from TRBV9 and TRBJ1-2; D is perhaps TRBD1 (5 bases). Trimming left V 7 bases short and J 5 bases short, with 18 bases between. Germline CDR1 reads SGDLS; CDR2 reads YYNGEE. CDR3 length: 14 amino acids. The CDR3 sequence is CASGGVGGPYGYTF. As DNA, the CDR3 is TGTGCCAGCGGGGGAGTGGGGGGTCCATATGGCTACACCTTC.

This clonotype was seen repeatedly, ten times or more. This chain connects TRBV9 to TRBJ2-6; unclear D gene. Germline CDR1 and CDR2: SGDLS and YYNGEE. CDR3 length: 16 amino acids. The V end lost 5 bases, the J end lost 1 base, and 13 bases lay between the germline ends. DNA of the CDR3: TGTGCCAGCAGTCCGGAAGGACGTTCTGGGGCCAACGTCCTGACTTTC. This codes for CASSPEGRSGANVLTF.

The CDR3 DNA reads as TGTGCCAGCAAATTGGACATGAGAGAAAAACTGTTTTTT. It encodes CASKLDMREKLFF. J is TRBJ1-4 and V is TRBV2; D perhaps matches TRBD1 (5 bases). Trimming took off 7 bases at V and 8 bases at J, with 14 bases between the two ends. Germline-derived CDR1 and CDR2 are SNHLY and FYNNEI. The CDR3 consists of 13 residues.

The V and J genes are TRBV20-1 and TRBJ1-1; D is unclear. Germline V gene lookup returns CDR1 DFQATT and CDR2 SNEGSKA (reference sequence). V was pared by 3 bases and J by 1 base, with 9 bases between. CDR3 length: 13 amino acids. The CDR3 sequence: CSASANPNTEAFF. The DNA for the CDR3 is TGCAGTGCTAGTGCCAACCCGAACACTGAAGCTTTCTTT.

Note on this clonotype: Relative to the germline gene, one junction end is altered; a read error may explain this. The chain links TRBV7-9 to TRBJ2-7; 9 positions match TRBD1. CDR1 and CDR2 from the germline V gene are SEHNR and FQNEAQ (reference sequence). The CDR3 contains 16 residues. CDR3: CAGSLLSDRGDYEQYF. In DNA form, the CDR3 reads TGTGCCGGCAGCTTACTGTCCGACAGGGGGGACTACGAGCAGTACTTC.